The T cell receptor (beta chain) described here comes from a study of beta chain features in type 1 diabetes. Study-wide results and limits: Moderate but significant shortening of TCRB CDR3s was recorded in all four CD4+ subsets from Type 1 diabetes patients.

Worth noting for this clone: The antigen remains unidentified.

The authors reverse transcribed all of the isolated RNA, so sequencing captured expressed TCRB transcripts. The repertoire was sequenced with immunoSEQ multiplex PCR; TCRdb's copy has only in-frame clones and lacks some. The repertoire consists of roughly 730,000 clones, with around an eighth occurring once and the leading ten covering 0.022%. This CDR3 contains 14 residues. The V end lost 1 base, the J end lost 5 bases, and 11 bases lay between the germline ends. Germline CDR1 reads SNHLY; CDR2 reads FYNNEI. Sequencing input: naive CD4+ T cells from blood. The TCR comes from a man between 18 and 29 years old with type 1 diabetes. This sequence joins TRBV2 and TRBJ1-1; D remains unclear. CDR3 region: CASSEDTTRTEAFF. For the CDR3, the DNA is TGTGCCAGCAGTGAAGACACGACCCGGACTGAAGCTTTCTTT.